This T cell receptor (beta chain) was sequenced in a study of beta chain features in type 1 diabetes. The CDR3 is made up of 14 amino acids. Germline CDR1 reads SGHTA; CDR2 reads FQGTGA. V was cut by 8 bases and J by 1 base, with 14 bases left in between. Details on this clone: Its antigen is as yet unknown.

General study findings and limits: Shorter TCRB CDR3s, moderately but significantly so, were found in Type 1 diabetes patients in all four CD4+ subsets. More deletions and fewer insertions at VDJ junctions were found in patients with type 1 diabetes.

Purity above 95% was achieved in all sorted populations. Every isolated RNA sample was fully reverse transcribed, so sequencing captured expressed TCRB transcripts. Each sample of naive, central memory or regulatory T cells had, on average, around 3.3 million reads. Clones were read by immunoSEQ multiplex PCR, and TCRdb kept only the in-frame ones, dropping some. The sample lists some 660,000 clones; more than 13% were seen once. The specimen sequenced was naive CD4+ T cells from blood. The TCR was taken from a man aged 18 to 35 with type 1 diabetes. The chain recombines TRBV7-3 with TRBJ1-1; a possible D gene is TRBD1 (6 bases). The CDR3 sequence is CASARGERNTEAFF. The CDR3 DNA is TGTGCCAGCGCTAGGGGGGAGCGGAACACTGAAGCTTTCTTT.